The 21 T cell receptor beta chains below come from one sample, sequenced in a study of beta chain features in type 1 diabetes. Reverse transcribing all isolated RNA meant expressed TCRB transcripts were sequenced. TCRdb's table, derived via immunoSEQ multiplex PCR, lists solely in-frame clones and lacks some. The table includes 390,000 or so clones, approximately 15% detected once. What was sequenced was naive CD4+ T cells from blood. These receptors were taken from a man aged 25-45 years in good health.

V gene TRBV30 combines with J gene TRBJ1-1; D is unresolved. The CDR3 length is 12 residues. Trimming stripped 3 bases from V and 4 bases from J, with 9 bases between. Germline V gene data show CDR1 as GTSNPN and CDR2 as SVGIG (reference sequence). CDR3 amino acids: CAWSGLGTEAFF. As DNA, the CDR3 is TGTGCCTGGAGCGGCCTGGGCACTGAAGCTTTCTTT.

About this clone: The same CDR3 also results from other DNA sequences found in this sample. The chain combines TRBV27 with TRBJ2-5, with 7 positions matching TRBD1. The CDR3 runs 13 residues. The junction had 4 bases not matched to a gene; V was cut back by 4 bases and J by 5 bases. Germline V lookup: CDR1 MNHEY, CDR2 SMNVEV (reference sequence). This CDR3 reads CASSSGGRETQYF. The CDR3 nucleotides read TGTGCCAGCAGTTCAGGGGGTAGGGAGACCCAGTACTTC.

The chain joins TRBV30 to TRBJ2-5; D might be TRBD1 (5 bases). Germline CDR1 reads GTSNPN; CDR2 reads SVGIG (reference sequence). This CDR3 is built from 15 residues. V lost 0 bases and J 3 bases, leaving 14 bases between the germline ends. The DNA for the CDR3 is TGTGCCTGGAGTGTACAGGTTAGCAGTAAAGAGACCCAGTACTTC. Translation: CAWSVQVSSKETQYF.

The CDR3 sequence is CASSETRGTGTRQYF. DNA for the CDR3: TGCGCCAGCAGCGAAACCCGGGGTACAGGGACTCGGCAGTACTTC. The V call is TRBV5-1, the J call TRBJ2-4, with D perhaps being TRBD1 or TRBD2 (6 bases each). With 4 bases removed from V and 13 bases from J, the gap between germline ends came to 24 bases. The CDR3 extends over 15 amino acids. The germline gives CDR1 SGHRS, CDR2 YFSETQ.

The chain links TRBV6-1 to TRBJ2-7, with TRBD1 matching 8 bases. The CDR3 extends over 16 amino acids. Losses at the gene ends were 2 bases for V and 9 bases for J; bases not matched to a gene: 15. Germline lookup yields CDR1 MNHNS and CDR2 SASEGT. The CDR3 coding sequence is TGTGCCAGCAGTGAATCTCCGACAGGGGCGTTCGCTGGGCAGTACGTC. Amino acids: CASSESPTGAFAGQYV.

The genes are TRBV5-1 and TRBJ2-3; D remains unclear. The CDR3 runs to 16 residues. V lost 1 base, J lost 0 bases, and 12 bases lay in between. From germline, CDR1 is SGHRS and CDR2 YFSETQ. The CDR3 DNA reads TGCGCCAGCAGCTTGCTACTACCATCTAGCACAGATACGCAGTATTTT. Amino acid sequence: CASSLLLPSSTDTQYF. Filled out from reference TRBV5-1 and TRBJ2-3, the complete variable domain reads KAGVTQTPRYLIKTRGQQVTLSCSPISGHRSVSWYQQTPGQGLQFLFEYFSETQRNKGNFPGRFSGRQFSNSRSEMNVSTLELGDSALYLCASSLLLPSSTDTQYFGPGTRLTVL.

This clone turned up a few times. This same CDR3 is encoded by further DNA sequences in the sample. The chain uses TRBV29-1 and TRBJ1-1; 7 bases match TRBD1. V shed 7 bases, J shed 1 base, and the junction held 3 bases outside the gene matches. The CDR3 is 12 amino acids. The germline V gene has CDR1 SQVTM and CDR2 ANQGSEA. CDR3 in DNA: TGCAGCGGTGGGACAGCGAACACTGAAGCTTTCTTT. Residues: CSGGTANTEAFF.

This rearrangement joins TRBV9 to TRBJ1-1, with 11 bases aligning to TRBD1. The CDR3 consists of 17 residues. The J segment lost 5 bases and the V segment lost 3 bases, leaving 12 bases of the junction unmatched. CDR1 and CDR2 from the germline V gene are SGDLS and YYNGEE. As DNA, the CDR3 is TGTGCCAGCAGCGCTTCCCGGGTGGGACAGGGGGATACTGAAGCTTTCTTT. Translating gives CASSASRVGQGDTEAFF.

The chain employs TRBV7-2 and TRBJ2-5; 9 nucleotides line up with TRBD2. CDR3 size: 14 residues. Germline V lookup: CDR1 SGHTA, CDR2 FQGNSA. J lost 3 bases, V lost 4 bases, and 3 bases had no gene match. The chain's CDR3 is CASSSVAGEETQYF. DNA of the CDR3: TGTGCCAGCAGCTCAGTAGCGGGGGAAGAGACCCAGTACTTC.

This clone showed up just a few times. V is TRBV7-2 and J is TRBJ2-3; no clear D. This CDR3 has 11 residues. The germline gives CDR1 SGHTA, CDR2 FQGNSA. The germline V and J ends were trimmed by 3 bases and 11 bases, with 9 bases remaining between them. In DNA, the CDR3 is TGTGCCAGCAGCTTGAGAGGCCAGCAGTATTTT. This codes for CASSLRGQQYF.

This clone was picked up a small number of times. The rearrangement joins TRBV9 to TRBJ1-4; the match to TRBD1 covers 8 bases. This CDR3 is 13 amino acids long. CDR1 is SGDLS, CDR2 YYNGEE, per germline. Trimming took 9 bases from V and 8 from J; bases not matched to a gene: 9. This CDR3 is CATADRVEEKLFF. The CDR3 DNA is TGTGCCACGGCGGACAGGGTCGAGGAAAAACTGTTTTTT.

The genes are TRBV29-1 and TRBJ2-5; D uncertain. The CDR3 consists of 10 residues. V dropped 6 bases and J dropped 2 bases, with 4 bases sitting between them. Germline CDR1 reads SQVTM; CDR2 reads ANQGSEA. This chain's CDR3 is CSVSQETQYF. The CDR3 DNA reads TGCAGCGTAAGTCAAGAGACCCAGTACTTC.

J is TRBJ1-3 and V is TRBV9; D is ambiguous. The V and J ends lost 0 bases and 2 bases respectively, with 9 bases between them. Germline V gene sequence: CDR1 SGDLS, CDR2 YYNGEE. The CDR3 has 15 amino acids. The CDR3 is CASSVAAAPGNTIYF. In DNA, the CDR3 is TGTGCCAGCAGCGTAGCGGCGGCACCTGGAAACACCATATATTTT.

This clone has just a few counts. The chain has TRBV7-7 and TRBJ2-5; D unclear. The CDR3 is 14 amino acids. Trimming left V 1 base short and J 4 bases short, with 10 bases between. The germline V gene encodes CDR1 SSHAT and CDR2 FNYEAQ (reference sequence). The CDR3 reads CASSLGTVGETQYF. The DNA of the CDR3 is TGTGCCAGCAGCTTAGGGACGGTAGGAGAGACCCAGTACTTC.

This clone was seen only a few times. The rearrangement joins TRBV19 to TRBJ2-2; D is unclear. Trimming left V 5 bases short and J 6 bases short, with 10 bases between. The CDR3 runs to 13 residues. Germline V gene lookup returns CDR1 LNHDA and CDR2 SQIVND (reference sequence). The CDR3 is CASSAQSSGELFF. CDR3 nucleotides: TGTGCCAGTAGTGCACAGAGTTCCGGGGAGCTGTTTTTT.

CDR3 in amino acids: CASLKDTEEKLFF. CDR3 nucleotide sequence: TGTGCCAGCCTCAAGGACACTGAAGAAAAACTGTTTTTT. The gene calls are TRBV6-1 and TRBJ1-4; D possibly corresponds to TRBD1 (5 bases). Between the trimmed V and J ends, which lost 8 bases and 8 bases, there was a span of 15 bases. CDR1 and CDR2 (germline): MNHNS, SASEGT. The length of the CDR3 is 13 residues.

This clone was counted a few times. The chain joins TRBV7-2 to TRBJ1-1, with TRBD1 matching 9 bases. Germline CDR1 reads SGHTA; CDR2 reads FQGNSA. CDR3 length: 13 amino acids. J gave up 10 bases and V 0 bases, and 3 bases lay outside the gene matches. CDR3 loop: CASSLARDRAAFF. Here the CDR3 DNA reads TGTGCCAGCAGCTTAGCGCGGGACAGGGCAGCTTTCTTT.

This clone appeared a single time. J is TRBJ2-7 and V is TRBV25-1; D is uncertain. Deletions cut 1 base from V and 6 bases from J, with 10 bases between. Germline V gene lookup returns CDR1 MGHDK and CDR2 SYGVNS. The CDR3 contains 13 residues. CDR3 residues: CASSESHSSEQYF. The CDR3 region has the DNA TGTGCCAGCAGTGAATCTCACAGTTCCGAGCAGTACTTC.

In this sample, this clone turned up a few times. Other nucleotide sequences from this sample produce the same CDR3. This sequence joins TRBV29-1 and TRBJ2-2; 10 bases align to TRBD1. This CDR3 has 14 residues. The germline CDR1 and CDR2 sequences are SQVTM and ANQGSEA. The V and J ends lost 6 bases and 5 bases, in that order; junction bases with no gene match: 6. The CDR3: CSVSGTGVTGELFF. Written as DNA, the CDR3 is TGCAGCGTCTCCGGGACAGGGGTTACCGGGGAGCTGTTTTTT.

CDR3 amino acids: CASSQGPEQFF. DNA for the CDR3: TGTGCCAGCAGCCAAGGCCCGGAGCAGTTCTTC. This chain connects TRBV14 to TRBJ2-1; D is ambiguous. CDR3 length: 11 residues. V was cut by 1 base and J by 10 bases, with 5 bases left in between. Germline V CDR1 and CDR2: SGHDN, FVKESK. The entire variable domain, with the rest obtained from reference TRBV14 and TRBJ2-1, is as follows: EAGVTQFPSHSVIEKGQTVTLRCDPISGHDNLYWYRRVMGKEIKFLLHFVKESKQDESGMPNNRFLAERTGGTYSTLKVQPAELEDSGVYFCASSQGPEQFFGPGTRLTVL.

V and J are TRBV25-1 and TRBJ1-2; D call uncertain. The CDR3 is 15 amino acids. V was trimmed by 7 bases and J by 4 bases, leaving 19 bases between them. Germline V CDR1 and CDR2: MGHDK, SYGVNS. CDR3 nucleotide sequence: TGTGCCAGCACACCAGCATCTATCGTAAGCTATGGCTACACCTTC. As protein: CASTPASIVSYGYTF.